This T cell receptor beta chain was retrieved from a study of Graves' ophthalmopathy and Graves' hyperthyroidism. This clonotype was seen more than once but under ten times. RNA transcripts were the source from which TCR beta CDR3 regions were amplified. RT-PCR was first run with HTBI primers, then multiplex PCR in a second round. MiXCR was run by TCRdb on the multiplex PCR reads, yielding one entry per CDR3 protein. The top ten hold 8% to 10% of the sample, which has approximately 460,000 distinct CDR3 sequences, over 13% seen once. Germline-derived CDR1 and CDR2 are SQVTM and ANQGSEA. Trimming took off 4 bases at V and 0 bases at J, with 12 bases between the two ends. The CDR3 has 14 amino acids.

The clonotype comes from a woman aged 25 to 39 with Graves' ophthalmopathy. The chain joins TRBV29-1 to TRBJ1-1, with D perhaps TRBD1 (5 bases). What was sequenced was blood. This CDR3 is CSVGGLRVNTEAFF. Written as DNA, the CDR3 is TGCAGCGTTGGGGGACTGAGGGTGAACACTGAAGCTTTCTTT.